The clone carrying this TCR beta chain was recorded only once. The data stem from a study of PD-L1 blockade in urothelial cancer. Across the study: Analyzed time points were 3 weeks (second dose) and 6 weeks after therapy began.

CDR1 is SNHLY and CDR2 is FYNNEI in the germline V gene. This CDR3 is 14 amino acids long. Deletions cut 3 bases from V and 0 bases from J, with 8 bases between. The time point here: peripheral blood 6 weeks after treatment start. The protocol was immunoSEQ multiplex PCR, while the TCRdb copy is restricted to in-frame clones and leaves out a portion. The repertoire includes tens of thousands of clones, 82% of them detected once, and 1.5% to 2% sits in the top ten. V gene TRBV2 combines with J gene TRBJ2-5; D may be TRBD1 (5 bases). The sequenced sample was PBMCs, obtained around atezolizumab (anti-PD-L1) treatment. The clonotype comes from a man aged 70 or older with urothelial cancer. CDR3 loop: CASSDRVNQETQYF. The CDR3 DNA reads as TGTGCCAGCAGTGACAGGGTAAACCAAGAGACCCAGTACTTC.